The 22 T cell receptor beta chains reported below all come from one sample, sequenced in a study of T cell changes during pregnancy in multiple sclerosis. TCRdb keeps only in-frame clones here, not all; method: immunoSEQ multiplex PCR. The sample contains 70,000 or so clones, about 90% of which appear only once. The source material was CD4+ T cells from peripheral blood mononuclear cells, sampled after pregnancy. Source of these receptors: a female donor with multiple sclerosis, enrolled in a pregnancy study.

The chain combines TRBV5-1 with TRBJ2-7; 10 positions agree with TRBD2. The V and J ends lost 0 bases and 3 bases, in that order; junction bases with no gene match: 6. The CDR3 length is 16 residues. Germline CDR1 reads SGHRS; CDR2 reads YFSETQ. The CDR3 sequence is CASSLGSSGRFYEQYF. CDR3 sequence (DNA): TGCGCCAGCAGCTTGGGTTCTAGCGGGAGATTCTACGAGCAGTACTTC.

This clone occurred once. The genes are TRBV5-1 and TRBJ2-3; 7 bases are a match to TRBD1. With 4 bases clipped from V and 2 bases from J, the junction kept 4 bases outside the gene matches. The CDR3 runs 14 residues. Germline loops: CDR1 SGHRS, CDR2 YFSETQ. The CDR3 sequence is CASSEGQTTDTQYF. The CDR3 bases are TGCGCCAGCAGCGAGGGACAGACCACAGATACGCAGTATTTT.

V and J are TRBV6-6 and TRBJ1-3, with D perhaps TRBD1 (6 bases). Per germline, CDR1 MNHNY and CDR2 SVGAGI (reference sequence). V was pared by 4 bases and J by 6 bases, with 13 bases between. The CDR3 is made up of 14 amino acids. The CDR3 region has the DNA TGTGCCAGCAGTTCCAGGGGCGGGCAAAACACCATATATTTT. Translated, it gives CASSSRGGQNTIYF.

This chain uses TRBV5-4 with TRBJ2-7, with 9 bases identical to TRBD1. The V gene's germline CDR1 is SGHNT and CDR2 YYREEE (reference sequence). The CDR3 totals 14 residues. V shed 6 bases and J 6 bases; nucleotides not matched to a gene: 10. The CDR3 coding sequence is TGTGCCAGCAACCTCGGGACAGGGTTTACCGAGCAGTACTTC. Translated, it gives CASNLGTGFTEQYF. Full variable domain (rest looked up from reference TRBV5-4 and TRBJ2-7): ETGVTQSPTHLIKTRGQQVTLRCSSQSGHNTVSWYQQALGQGPQFIFQYYREEENGRGNFPPRFSGLQFPNYSSELNVNALELDDSALYLCASNLGTGFTEQYFGPGTRLTVT.

V is TRBV14 and J is TRBJ2-1; perhaps TRBD2 as D (7 bases). Per germline, CDR1 SGHDN and CDR2 FVKESK. The length of the CDR3 is 13 residues. With 6 bases removed from V and 10 bases from J, the gap between germline ends came to 16 bases. Written as DNA, the CDR3 is TGTGCCAGCAGGCGGGCGGGGGCGGGAGAGCAGTTCTTC. This encodes CASRRAGAGEQFF. Variable domain in full (rest from reference TRBV14 and TRBJ2-1): EAGVTQFPSHSVIEKGQTVTLRCDPISGHDNLYWYRRVMGKEIKFLLHFVKESKQDESGMPNNRFLAERTGGTYSTLKVQPAELEDSGVYFCASRRAGAGEQFFGPGTRLTVL.

The V and J genes are TRBV4-1 and TRBJ2-7, with a weak D call TRBD1 (6 bases). The length of the CDR3 is 15 residues. Germline CDR1 is MGHRA and CDR2 is YSYEKL. Deletions cut 3 bases from V and 4 bases from J, with 16 bases between. The CDR3 reads CASSQVRGFKYEQYF. In DNA, the CDR3 is TGCGCCAGCAGCCAGGTCAGGGGATTTAAATACGAGCAGTACTTC.

The chain uses TRBV4-1 and TRBJ2-3; TRBD2 aligns across 9 bases. The V gene's germline CDR1 is MGHRA and CDR2 YSYEKL. There are 15 residues in the CDR3. Unmatched junction bases numbered 4, after V lost 2 bases and J lost 4 bases. CDR3 sequence reads: CASSQIRGGADTQYF. In nucleotides, the CDR3 is TGCGCCAGCAGCCAAATACGCGGGGGGGCAGATACGCAGTATTTT.

V and J are TRBV7-2 and TRBJ1-4; D may be TRBD1 (5 bases). The CDR3 totals 16 residues. Germline V gene data show CDR1 as SGHTA and CDR2 as FQGNSA. V lost 5 bases and J 3 bases, leaving 16 bases between the germline ends. The CDR3: CASSDGRGAANEKLFF. The DNA for the CDR3 is TGTGCCAGCAGCGACGGGAGGGGCGCGGCTAATGAAAAACTGTTTTTT. Looking up the rest from reference TRBV7-2 and TRBJ1-4 gives the full variable domain: GAGVSQSPSNKVTEKGKDVELRCDPISGHTALYWYRQSLGQGLEFLIYFQGNSAPDKSGLPSDRFSAERTGGSVSTLTIQRTQQEDSAVYLCASSDGRGAANEKLFFGSGTQLSVL.

The chain employs TRBV7-2 and TRBJ2-7; 8 nucleotides agree with TRBD2. Per the germline V gene, CDR1 is SGHTA and CDR2 is FQGNSA. The CDR3 extends over 15 amino acids. V dropped 6 bases and J dropped 0; count of bases not matched to a gene: 7. The CDR3 DNA reads TGTGCCAGCAGGTATACTAGCGGTCTCTCCTACGAGCAGTACTTC. Protein: CASRYTSGLSYEQYF.

The V gene is TRBV5-1, the J gene TRBJ2-2, with 9 bases that match TRBD2. The germline V gene encodes CDR1 SGHRS and CDR2 YFSETQ. Unmatched junction bases numbered 5, after V lost 2 bases and J lost 0 bases. The CDR3 extends over 17 amino acids. CDR3 coding DNA: TGCGCCAGCAGCTTAAATAGCGGGGGCGCGAACACCGGGGAGCTGTTTTTT. It yields the protein CASSLNSGGANTGELFF. Full variable domain (rest looked up from reference TRBV5-1 and TRBJ2-2): KAGVTQTPRYLIKTRGQQVTLSCSPISGHRSVSWYQQTPGQGLQFLFEYFSETQRNKGNFPGRFSGRQFSNSRSEMNVSTLELGDSALYLCASSLNSGGANTGELFFGEGSRLTVL.

The chain links TRBV27 to TRBJ2-1, with 7 bases lining up with TRBD1. Trimming removed 2 bases from V and 0 bases from J; junction bases left unmatched: 4. CDR3 size: 16 residues. Germline V lookup: CDR1 MNHEY, CDR2 SMNVEV (reference sequence). CDR3: CASSLRGQVSYNEQFF. CDR3 DNA: TGTGCCAGCAGTTTAAGGGGGCAGGTCTCCTACAATGAGCAGTTCTTC.

This clone was found once. This chain joins TRBV28 and TRBJ1-2; D gene ambiguous. This CDR3 is 15 amino acids long. V lost 0 bases, J lost 1 base, and 9 bases lay in between. The germline gives CDR1 MDHEN, CDR2 SYDVKM. The CDR3 loop is CASSLWTKNNYGYTF. CDR3 DNA: TGTGCCAGCAGTTTATGGACAAAAAATAACTATGGCTACACCTTC.

The gene calls are TRBV9 and TRBJ2-5; 10 bases match TRBD2. Unmatched junction bases numbered 9, after V lost 3 bases and J lost 7 bases. This CDR3 is 15 amino acids long. CDR1 is SGDLS and CDR2 is YYNGEE in the germline V gene. The CDR3 loop reads CASSGLAGNRGTQYF. The CDR3 bases are TGTGCCAGCAGCGGACTAGCGGGTAACAGGGGGACCCAGTACTTC.

V usage is TRBV6-4 and J usage is TRBJ2-3; 7 bases line up with TRBD2. Losses at the gene ends were 4 bases for V and 0 bases for J; bases not matched to a gene: 4. This CDR3 has 15 amino acids. CDR1 and CDR2 (germline): MRHNA, SNTAGT. The CDR3 region is CASSVERGSTDTQYF. The CDR3 nucleotides are TGTGCCAGCAGTGTGGAGCGGGGTAGCACAGATACGCAGTATTTT.

The chain joins TRBV6-6 to TRBJ2-7; 7 bases fit TRBD1. The CDR3 runs 14 residues. The V segment lost 5 bases and the J segment 0 bases; nucleotides outside the gene matches: 4. Germline V gene sequence: CDR1 MNHNY, CDR2 SVGAGI (reference sequence). The CDR3 DNA sequence: TGTGCCAGCAGTACAGGGGCCTTCTCCTACGAGCAGTACTTC. Encoded protein: CASSTGAFSYEQYF.

The chain combines TRBV2 with TRBJ1-2; no definite D call. In germline, CDR1 is SNHLY, CDR2 FYNNEI. The CDR3 contains 13 residues. V lost 4 bases, J lost 5 bases, and 11 bases lay in between. The CDR3 protein is CASSGATVYGYTF. The CDR3 DNA follows: TGTGCCAGCAGTGGGGCTACAGTATATGGCTACACCTTC.

V is TRBV2 and J is TRBJ1-2, with 7 nucleotides matching TRBD1. CDR1 and CDR2 (germline): SNHLY, FYNNEI. The CDR3 length is 13 residues. V lost 4 bases, J lost 5 bases, and 4 bases stayed unmatched. The CDR3 nucleotides are TGTGCCAGCAGTGGGACAGGAGATTATGGCTACACCTTC. It translates to CASSGTGDYGYTF. The full variable domain, rest sourced from reference TRBV2 and TRBJ1-2, is EPEVTQTPSHQVTQMGQEVILRCVPISNHLYFYWYRQILGQKVEFLVSFYNNEISEKSEIFDDQFSVERPDGSNFTLKIRSTKLEDSAMYFCASSGTGDYGYTFGSGTRLTVV.

Turning to this clone: Other nucleotide sequences in the sample specify the same CDR3. This rearrangement joins TRBV30 to TRBJ1-5, with no clear D. The germline CDR1 and CDR2 sequences are GTSNPN and SVGIG (reference sequence). The CDR3 is 14 amino acids. Between the trimmed V and J ends, which lost 2 bases and 7 bases, there was a span of 15 bases. The DNA of the CDR3 is TGTGCCTGGAGTACGAGGGCAGGAGGACAGCCCCAGCATTTT. This translates into CAWSTRAGGQPQHF.

CDR3 DNA: TGTGCCAGCAGCCCCCTTGGCGGGGCAGATACGCAGTATTTT. It is translated as CASSPLGGADTQYF. The V gene is TRBV27, the J gene TRBJ2-3; D perhaps matches TRBD2 (6 bases). This CDR3 is built from 14 residues. The V gene lost 6 bases and the J gene lost 4 bases, with 14 bases spanning the gap. Per the germline V gene, CDR1 is MNHEY and CDR2 is SMNVEV (reference sequence).

CDR3 protein: CASSFGTGDPNYGYTF. The CDR3 nucleotides are TGTGCCAGCAGCTTTGGGACAGGGGATCCTAACTATGGCTACACCTTC. This sequence joins TRBV5-4 and TRBJ1-2, with 10 bases identical to TRBD1. Germline CDR1 and CDR2: SGHNT and YYREEE (reference sequence). After removal of 2 bases from V and 0 bases from J, the junction contained 4 bases not matched to a gene. The CDR3 extends over 16 amino acids.

CDR3 in amino acids: CATTRGSSTDTQYF. CDR3 nucleotide sequence: TGTGCCACAACTCGGGGGTCAAGCACAGATACGCAGTATTTT. The chain has TRBV15 and TRBJ2-3; D perhaps matches TRBD2 (6 bases). This CDR3 contains 14 residues. V gave up 9 bases and J gave up 0 bases, with 13 bases separating them. The germline V gene encodes CDR1 LNHNV and CDR2 YYDKDF (reference sequence).

The chain is built from TRBV4-2 and TRBJ2-4; perhaps TRBD2 as D (6 bases). V lost 0 bases and J 3 bases, leaving 9 bases between the germline ends. Germline V lookup: CDR1 LGHNA, CDR2 YNFKEQ. The CDR3 totals 15 residues. Written as DNA, the CDR3 is TGTGCCAGCAGCCAAGAACCGGGAGTCAAAAACATTCAGTACTTC. Translation: CASSQEPGVKNIQYF.